The 27 T cell receptor beta chains below come from one sample, sequenced in a study of identical twins. TCRdb processed the 5' RACE reads anew with MiXCR; each CDR3 protein has one entry. The sample shows about 690,000 distinct CDR3 sequences, around 6% of them seen only once. The specimen was naive T cells sorted from blood. The receptors here all came from a man younger than 35 in good health.

For the CDR3, the DNA is TGTGCCAGCAGCTTAGGGACAGGGTCGCGAGAGACCCAGTACTTC. Translated, it gives CASSLGTGSRETQYF. The genes are TRBV7-8 and TRBJ2-5; TRBD1 matches at 8 bases. This CDR3 region has 15 residues. V trimming: 1 base; J trimming: 4 bases; junction bases outside the gene matches: 5. CDR1 and CDR2 (germline): SGHVS, FQNEAQ.

The CDR3 loop reads CATSRGRRAGGTYNEQFF. CDR3 bases: TGTGCCACCAGCAGAGGTCGTCGAGCGGGGGGTACCTACAATGAGCAGTTCTTC. V usage is TRBV15 and J usage is TRBJ2-1; 9 bases map to TRBD2. Germline V gives CDR1 LNHNV, CDR2 YYDKDF (reference sequence). Unmatched junction bases numbered 9, after V lost 1 base and J lost 2 bases. This CDR3 comprises 18 residues.

This clonotype was seen at least ten times. This chain joins TRBV24-1 and TRBJ1-2; D gene ambiguous. The V gene lost 4 bases and the J gene lost 1 base, with 3 bases spanning the gap. This CDR3 comprises 12 residues. Looked up from germline, CDR1 is KGHDR and CDR2 is SFDVKD. DNA for the CDR3: TGTGCCACCAGTGACAGTAACTATGGCTACACCTTC. Protein product: CATSDSNYGYTF.

The chain joins TRBV7-9 to TRBJ2-1; no definite D call. The CDR3 spans 12 residues. Germline CDR1 and CDR2: SEHNR and FQNEAQ (reference sequence). V was shortened by 5 bases and J by 6 bases, with 8 bases between the two germline ends. The CDR3 protein is CASSADFNEQFF. CDR3 sequence (DNA): TGTGCCAGCAGCGCGGATTTCAATGAGCAGTTCTTC.

The chain uses TRBV5-1 and TRBJ2-1; 9 bases are a match to TRBD1. The CDR3 length is 14 residues. Trimming at V came to 7 bases and at J to 1 base, leaving 3 bases not matched to a gene. Germline V gene lookup returns CDR1 SGHRS and CDR2 YFSETQ. The chain's CDR3 is CASADRGSYNEQFF. As DNA, the CDR3 is TGCGCCAGCGCAGACAGGGGGTCCTACAATGAGCAGTTCTTC.

This clonotype appeared many times. The genes are TRBV20-1 and TRBJ2-3, with unresolved D. V shed 3 bases and J shed 5 bases, with 9 bases lying between them. Per germline, CDR1 DFQATT and CDR2 SNEGSKA (reference sequence). The CDR3 totals 12 residues. In DNA form, the CDR3 reads TGCAGTGCTAGTTTGGGAATAGATACGCAGTATTTT. Its protein is CSASLGIDTQYF.

This clonotype was seen at least ten times. This sequence joins TRBV10-2 and TRBJ2-5; no clear D gene. V was trimmed by 3 bases and J by 2 bases, leaving 4 bases between them. The germline CDR1 and CDR2 sequences are WSHSY and SAAADI. This CDR3 has 12 residues. The CDR3 spells CASSDSQETQYF. The CDR3 bases are TGCGCCAGCAGTGACAGTCAAGAGACCCAGTACTTC.

This clonotype showed up just a few times. The chain is built from TRBV20-1 and TRBJ1-5, with 10 bases matching TRBD1. The V and J ends lost 5 bases and 1 base, in that order; junction bases with no gene match: 14. CDR1 is DFQATT, CDR2 SNEGSKA, per germline (reference sequence). This CDR3 is 18 amino acids long. CDR3 sequence: CSASLPGQGFVSNQPQHF. The CDR3, as DNA: TGCAGTGCTTCTCTCCCGGGACAGGGGTTTGTCAGCAATCAGCCCCAGCATTTT.

This clonotype has ten or more counts. The V gene is TRBV2, the J gene TRBJ2-1, with TRBD2 matching 7 bases. The germline V gene encodes CDR1 SNHLY and CDR2 FYNNEI. V lost 8 bases to trimming and J lost 2 bases; unmatched junction nucleotides: 9. The CDR3 has 15 amino acids. This CDR3 reads CASGPLSGTYNEQFF. The DNA of the CDR3 is TGTGCCAGCGGACCTTTGAGCGGGACCTACAATGAGCAGTTCTTC.

This clonotype turned up a few times. V gene TRBV7-2 combines with J gene TRBJ2-7; TRBD2 matches 8 bases. The V gene end was trimmed by 3 bases and the J gene end by 3 bases; junction bases not matched to a gene: 4. This CDR3 region has 14 residues. Germline V gene sequence: CDR1 SGHTA, CDR2 FQGNSA. The CDR3 DNA follows: TGTGCCAGCAGCTTTAAGCGGGGGCACTACGAGCAGTACTTC. It is translated as CASSFKRGHYEQYF.

This clonotype has only a few counts. The V and J genes are TRBV4-3 and TRBJ2-4; 7 bases map to TRBD1. The CDR3 has 19 amino acids. Germline V gene sequence: CDR1 LGHNA, CDR2 YSLEER. The J segment lost 1 base and the V segment lost 0 bases, leaving 12 bases of the junction unmatched. The chain's CDR3 is CASSQDPLPDRVAKNIQYF. DNA of the CDR3: TGCGCCAGCAGCCAAGATCCCCTCCCCGACAGGGTCGCCAAAAACATTCAGTACTTC.

This clonotype has a handful of counts. This chain joins TRBV9 and TRBJ1-5, with 7 bases matching TRBD1. The CDR3 is 17 amino acids. Per the germline V gene, CDR1 is SGDLS and CDR2 is YYNGEE. Trimming took 4 bases from V and 5 from J; bases not matched to a gene: 15. The CDR3 protein is CASSQGVGILNHQPQHF. The CDR3 nucleotides are TGTGCCAGCAGCCAGGGGGTCGGCATACTCAACCATCAGCCCCAGCATTTT.

CDR3 region: CASRAGGELFF. The CDR3 nucleotides read TGCGCCAGCAGAGCAGGCGGGGAGCTGTTTTTT. The rearrangement joins TRBV10-1 to TRBJ2-2, with unresolved D. Trimming took 6 bases from V and 7 from J, leaving 6 bases between them. Germline values: CDR1 WNHNN, CDR2 SYGVQD (reference sequence). The CDR3 sequence is 11 residues long.

This clonotype appeared many times. The J gene is TRBJ1-1, the V gene TRBV5-1; no clear D. CDR1 SGHRS and CDR2 YFSETQ come from the germline V gene. This CDR3 is built from 14 residues. Trimming cost V 4 bases and J 0 bases, with 10 bases left between them. CDR3 sequence reads: CASSPTDMNTEAFF. For the CDR3, the DNA is TGCGCCAGCAGCCCCACAGACATGAACACTGAAGCTTTCTTT.

The genes are TRBV7-9 and TRBJ1-1, with unresolved D. Per the germline V gene, CDR1 is SEHNR and CDR2 is FQNEAQ (reference sequence). The length of the CDR3 is 14 residues. The germline V and J ends were trimmed by 4 bases and 1 base, with 10 bases remaining between them. CDR3: CASSSIMGNTEAFF. As DNA, the CDR3 is TGTGCCAGCAGCTCTATAATGGGGAACACTGAAGCTTTCTTT.

This clonotype was recorded many times. The chain carries TRBV10-3 and TRBJ2-7; D possibly uses TRBD1 or TRBD2 (5 bases each). Germline-derived CDR1 and CDR2 are ENHRY and SYGVKD. The CDR3 spans 14 residues. Trimming cost V 1 base and J 6 bases, with 13 bases left between them. In DNA form, the CDR3 reads TGTGCCATCAGTGAGTGGGGACCGGGTGGCGAGCAGTACGTC. Amino acids: CAISEWGPGGEQYV.

This clonotype was detected only a few times. The CDR3 region is CASSFRTGAGQPQHF. The CDR3 bases are TGTGCCAGCAGTTTCAGGACAGGGGCGGGTCAGCCCCAGCATTTT. The chain combines TRBV12-3 or TRBV12-4 with TRBJ1-5; 9 positions agree with TRBD1. This CDR3 spans 15 amino acids. The ends lost 3 bases at V and 6 bases at J; junction bases unmatched: 6.

The V and J genes are TRBV5-1 and TRBJ2-2; tentatively, D is TRBD2 (5 bases). Germline values: CDR1 SGHRS, CDR2 YFSETQ. CDR3 length equals 14 residues. Trimming pared 3 bases from V and 4 bases from J, leaving 10 bases between. The CDR3 nucleotides read TGCGCCAGCAGCTCCGGAGGAATCACCGGGGAGCTGTTTTTT. Translation gives CASSSGGITGELFF.

This clonotype occurred a few times. This chain uses TRBV9 with TRBJ2-6, with D perhaps matching TRBD2 (6 bases). Germline V CDR1 and CDR2: SGDLS, YYNGEE. V was cut by 4 bases and J by 0 bases, with 20 bases left in between. There are 19 residues in the CDR3. In DNA, the CDR3 is TGTGCCAGCAGCCCCCGGGGGAGCCGACCTGTCTCTGGGGCCAACGTCCTGACTTTC. It encodes CASSPRGSRPVSGANVLTF.

The genes are TRBV28 and TRBJ2-7; D call uncertain. The germline V and J ends were trimmed by 5 bases and 10 bases, with 12 bases remaining between them. Germline lookup yields CDR1 MDHEN and CDR2 SYDVKM. The CDR3 runs 11 residues. The CDR3 loop reads CASSVAGRQYF. The CDR3, as DNA: TGTGCCAGCAGTGTAGCTGGGCGACAGTACTTC.

The rearrangement links TRBV18 to TRBJ2-1; 8 bases align to TRBD2. CDR1 is KGHSH, CDR2 LQKENI, per germline. This CDR3 has 14 residues. The V segment lost 6 bases and the J segment 6 bases; nucleotides outside the gene matches: 7. The CDR3: CASSVGTSSNEQFF. CDR3 coding DNA: TGTGCCAGCTCGGTCGGGACTAGTTCCAATGAGCAGTTCTTC.

This clonotype was seen ten or more times. The chain joins TRBV7-9 to TRBJ1-2; D is unresolved. Germline V gives CDR1 SEHNR, CDR2 FQNEAQ (reference sequence). Trimming left V 4 bases short and J 7 bases short, with 7 bases between. The CDR3 runs 11 residues. The CDR3 reads CASSSTLGYTF. DNA of the CDR3: TGTGCCAGCAGCTCTACCCTTGGCTACACCTTC.

The table lists this clonotype with many counts. This CDR3 reads CASSILAGGGTDTQYF. The CDR3 bases are TGCGCCAGCAGCATCCTAGCGGGAGGAGGGACAGATACGCAGTATTTT. V is TRBV5-1 and J is TRBJ2-3; TRBD2 agrees at 11 bases. CDR1 and CDR2 (germline): SGHRS, YFSETQ. This CDR3 is 16 amino acids long. After removal of 4 bases from V and 3 bases from J, the junction contained 7 bases not matched to a gene.

This clonotype appeared a few times. V and J are TRBV7-3 and TRBJ2-6; D is undetermined. The CDR3 length is 13 residues. V gave up 11 bases and J gave up 10 bases, with 18 bases separating them. CDR1 SGHTA and CDR2 FQGTGA come from the germline V gene. The CDR3 region is CAGWPGEQNVLTF. CDR3 DNA: TGTGCCGGTTGGCCTGGAGAACAAAACGTCCTGACTTTC.

This clonotype has ten or more counts. The chain carries TRBV12-3 or TRBV12-4 and TRBJ2-3; D gene uncertain. The CDR3 is 17 amino acids. V lost 1 base and J lost 0, with 14 bases in between. The CDR3 DNA reads TGTGCCAGCAGTTTAGGGGCAGCCCCCTATAGCACAGATACGCAGTATTTT. Protein: CASSLGAAPYSTDTQYF.

This clonotype was seen more than once but under ten times. This rearrangement joins TRBV4-1 to TRBJ1-1; D unresolved. Trimming stripped 1 base from V and 6 bases from J, with 15 bases between. In germline, CDR1 is MGHRA, CDR2 YSYEKL. The CDR3 runs to 15 residues. CDR3 protein: CASSQALGTGAEAFF. The CDR3 DNA reads as TGCGCCAGCAGCCAAGCCCTGGGCACTGGGGCTGAAGCTTTCTTT.

This clonotype was seen repeatedly, ten times or more. This chain uses TRBV12-3 or TRBV12-4 with TRBJ1-5; 8 bases match TRBD1. The J segment lost 6 bases and the V segment lost 5 bases, leaving 6 bases of the junction unmatched. CDR3 size: 14 residues. The CDR3 reads CASSLQGAVQPQHF. CDR3 sequence (DNA): TGTGCCAGCAGTCTCCAGGGGGCGGTTCAGCCCCAGCATTTT.